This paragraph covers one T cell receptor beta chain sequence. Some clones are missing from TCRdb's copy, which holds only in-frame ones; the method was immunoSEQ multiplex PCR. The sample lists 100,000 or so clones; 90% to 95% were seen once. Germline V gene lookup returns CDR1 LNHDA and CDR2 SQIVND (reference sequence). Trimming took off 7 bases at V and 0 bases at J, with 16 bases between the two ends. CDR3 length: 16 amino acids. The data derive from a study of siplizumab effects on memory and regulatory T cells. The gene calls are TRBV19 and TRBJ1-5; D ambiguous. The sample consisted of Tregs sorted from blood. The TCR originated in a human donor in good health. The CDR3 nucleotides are TGTGCCAGTAAGTTTTCCGGGAACCCTAGCAATCAGCCCCAGCATTTT. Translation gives CASKFSGNPSNQPQHF.